Listed here is a single TCR beta chain. Its target is unknown. This sample was taken from a study of lymphopenia after photon versus proton radiotherapy. Profiled with immunoSEQ multiplex PCR; TCRdb holds only in-frame clones, not every one. The sample has approximately 31,000 clones, approximately 80% seen once. Germline assignment: CDR1 MNHNS and CDR2 SASEGT. The length of the CDR3 is 15 residues. The junction had 8 bases not matched to a gene; V was cut back by 7 bases and J by 3 bases. Study-wide results and caveats: Under photons, naive T cells and diversity fell while effector/memory populations rose. Oligoclonal CD8+ Temra expansion after nadir drove photon patients' diversity drop. A bigger post-nadir fall in TCR diversity correlated inversely with survival time in deceased patients.

The sequencing used peripheral blood, collected from a patient treated with proton-based radiotherapy. This chain joins TRBV6-1 and TRBJ2-3, with 9 positions matching TRBD2. This sequence was found in a woman aged 65 to 85 with pancreatic cancer. The CDR3 is CASTVTSGRTDTQYF. The CDR3 region has the DNA TGTGCCAGCACCGTGACTAGCGGTAGAACAGATACGCAGTATTTT.